Below, 13 T cell receptor beta chains from the same sample are listed, as sequenced in a study of beta chain features in type 1 diabetes. Isolated RNA was reverse transcribed in full, so expressed TCRB transcripts were sequenced. Sequenced by immunoSEQ multiplex PCR; TCRdb stores in-frame clones only, minus some. This sample has roughly 400,000 clones, with approximately 14% found just once. The sequenced sample consisted of naive CD4+ T cells from blood. Receptor source: a man aged 25-45 years in good health.

This clone appeared a few times. The V gene is TRBV28, the J gene TRBJ2-1, with 10 bases fitting TRBD2. J lost 8 bases, V lost 6 bases, and 10 bases had no gene match. The germline V gene encodes CDR1 MDHEN and CDR2 SYDVKM. The CDR3 length is 15 residues. The CDR3 bases are TGTGCCAGCAGCTCCTCAGCGGGAGGGCCGGATGAGCAGTTCTTC. This translates into CASSSSAGGPDEQFF.

This clone was found a few times. The chain carries TRBV5-6 and TRBJ2-3; TRBD2 might be the D (6 bases). Germline-derived CDR1 and CDR2 are SGHDT and YYEEEE. The CDR3 spans 14 residues. Trimming pared 0 bases from V and 7 bases from J, leaving 12 bases between. CDR3 sequence: CASSLGLETYTQYF. For the CDR3, the DNA is TGTGCCAGCAGCTTGGGACTAGAAACATATACGCAGTATTTT.

This chain joins TRBV6-1 and TRBJ2-7, with D hard to call. Germline CDR1 reads MNHNS; CDR2 reads SASEGT. The ends were cut back, 5 bases at V and 4 bases at J, with 15 bases in the middle. The CDR3 covers 14 residues. CDR3 in DNA: TGTGCCAGCAGTTCGGAGCCAGGCCGATACGAGCAGTACTTC. It is translated as CASSSEPGRYEQYF.

The chain carries TRBV2 and TRBJ1-5; the D gene is possibly TRBD1 (6 bases). V was shortened by 5 bases and J by 7 bases, with 12 bases between the two germline ends. The V gene's germline CDR1 is SNHLY and CDR2 FYNNEI. CDR3 length: 13 amino acids. The chain's CDR3 is CASSTGPFQPQHF. The CDR3 region has the DNA TGTGCCAGCAGTACAGGGCCGTTCCAGCCCCAGCATTTT.

The V gene is TRBV4-3, the J gene TRBJ2-5, with D possibly TRBD2 on 5 matching bases. Germline assignment: CDR1 LGHNA and CDR2 YSLEER. V dropped 0 bases and J dropped 0 bases, with 11 bases sitting between them. CDR3 length: 16 amino acids. This CDR3 reads CASSQDLSSNQETQYF. The CDR3, as DNA: TGCGCCAGCAGCCAAGACCTCTCTAGCAACCAAGAGACCCAGTACTTC.

This clone was found a few times. The chain carries TRBV7-3 and TRBJ2-1; TRBD2 matches at 10 bases. After removal of 5 bases from V and 1 base from J, the junction contained 5 bases not matched to a gene. CDR1 and CDR2 (germline): SGHTA, FQGTGA. There are 16 residues in the CDR3. The CDR3 sequence: CASSLIAGGSYNEQFF. The CDR3 nucleotides read TGTGCCAGCAGCCTAATAGCGGGAGGTTCCTACAATGAGCAGTTCTTC.

This clone was found a few times. The genes are TRBV6-6 and TRBJ2-3; D may be TRBD2 (6 bases). CDR3 size: 15 residues. V gave up 2 bases and J gave up 0 bases, with 9 bases separating them. The germline V gene encodes CDR1 MNHNY and CDR2 SVGAGI (reference sequence). The CDR3 bases are TGTGCCAGCAGTTACGGAGGGGCCAGCACAGATACGCAGTATTTT. Residues: CASSYGGASTDTQYF.

This clone has only a few counts. The genes are TRBV13 and TRBJ2-3, with TRBD1 as a possible D gene (6 bases). Trimming stripped 2 bases from V and 3 bases from J, with 9 bases between. Germline-derived CDR1 and CDR2 are PRHDT and FYEKMQ (reference sequence). The CDR3 consists of 14 residues. Here the CDR3 reads CASSLPGVTDTQYF. CDR3 coding DNA: TGTGCCAGCAGCTTACCAGGGGTAACAGATACGCAGTATTTT.

This clone was observed a few times. CDR3 nucleotide sequence: TGCGCCAGCAGCCGAGCCGGGAGGGCCCTCTCGAATGAGCAGTTCTTC. Amino acids: CASSRAGRALSNEQFF. The chain combines TRBV4-3 with TRBJ2-1; 8 bases map to TRBD2. The CDR3 sequence is 16 residues long. The germline V gene has CDR1 LGHNA and CDR2 YSLEER. Germline trimming cut 4 bases from V and 7 bases from J; bases unmatched to any gene: 12.

The rearrangement uses TRBV11-1 and TRBJ2-1; 7 bases fit TRBD2. Losses at the gene ends were 1 base for V and 0 bases for J; bases not matched to a gene: 6. Germline assignment: CDR1 SGHAT and CDR2 FQDESV (reference sequence). CDR3 length: 17 amino acids. The CDR3 loop is CASSLDPAGSSYNEQFF. In DNA, the CDR3 is TGTGCCAGCAGCTTAGATCCAGCGGGGAGCTCCTACAATGAGCAGTTCTTC.

V gene TRBV6-5 combines with J gene TRBJ2-7, with TRBD1 as a possible D gene (5 bases). This CDR3 spans 12 amino acids. V was shortened by 5 bases and J by 6 bases, with 11 bases between the two germline ends. Germline V CDR1 and CDR2: MNHEY, SVGAGI. The CDR3 nucleotides are TGTGCCAGCAGTGCAGAAGGGGCCGAGCAGTACGTC. Encoded protein: CASSAEGAEQYV.

The V gene is TRBV11-3, the J gene TRBJ2-1; D possibly corresponds to TRBD2 (5 bases). The CDR3 sequence is 15 residues long. V lost 3 bases and J lost 4, with 13 bases in between. CDR1 and CDR2 (germline): SGHNT, YENEEA. CDR3 DNA: TGTGCCAGCAGCTTCGAGGGTGGGGTTTACAATGAGCAGTTCTTC. This translates into CASSFEGGVYNEQFF.

A single count supports this clone. The CDR3 nucleotides are TGTGCCAGCAGCCTAGCGGGAAAGGCGAACATTCAGTACTTC. This encodes CASSLAGKANIQYF. This chain uses TRBV6-5 with TRBJ2-4, with 9 positions matching TRBD2. The trim removed 6 bases at V and 7 bases at J, leaving 7 bases unmatched. Per germline, CDR1 MNHEY and CDR2 SVGAGI. CDR3 length: 14 amino acids.